A selection of T cell receptor beta chains follows, all from one sample in a study of technical replicates of blood from a few donors. TCRdb's table, derived via immunoSEQ multiplex PCR, lists solely in-frame clones and lacks some. Here the sample spans 70,000 to 95,000 clones, roughly 92% being singletons. Sequences were obtained from T cells isolated from PBMCs. The receptors stem from a human donor in good health. Both conserved end residues are part of each CDR3. The order of the fields is clone size, D gene, V gene, J gene, CDR3 length, CDR3 DNA, CDR3 protein. D genes are given only for firm matches. Expanded clones get a size class; other rows say once, few or many, or leave the size out.

>NA|NA|TRBV12-1|TRBJ1-4|15
TGTGCCAGCCAGAAAGGGGGGGTGACTAATGAAAAACTGTTTTTT
CASQKGGVTNEKLFF
>NA|NA|TRBV29-1|TRBJ2-1|11
TGCAGCGTTCGATCTGAGAGTGAGCAGTTCTTC
CSVRSESEQFF
>NA|NA|TRBV5-1|TRBJ1-1|12
TGCGCCAGCAGTGGGGAGGGCACTGAAGCTTTCTTT
CASSGEGTEAFF
>NA|NA|TRBV5-6|TRBJ1-1|12
TGTGCCAGCAGCTTCCCTAGGGGTGAAGCTTTCTTT
CASSFPRGEAFF
>NA|NA|TRBV6-6|TRBJ2-7|13
TGTGCCAGCAGTTATAGTAGCTCCTACGAGCAGTACTTC
CASSYSSSYEQYF
>NA|NA|TRBV15|TRBJ1-4|14
TGTGCCACCAGCAGAGATCAGGGAGGGGAAAAACTGTTTTTT
CATSRDQGGEKLFF
>NA|TRBD1|TRBV7-9|TRBJ1-5|16
TGTGCCAGCAGCTTAGCGGGGACAGGCCGCAATCAGCCCCAGCATTTT
CASSLAGTGRNQPQHF
>NA|NA|TRBV4-1|TRBJ1-3|14
TGCGCCTCTGCACCGAACCCACAGGTCAACACCATATATTTT
CASAPNPQVNTIYF
>NA|NA|TRBV21-1|TRBJ2-1|17
TGTGCCAGCAGCAGCAAATATAACAGCCCTACCTACAATGAGCAGTTCTTC
CASSSKYNSPTYNEQFF
>NA|NA|TRBV7-9|TRBJ2-1|14
TGTGCCAGCAGCTTAAACAGGGGGGGCAATGAGCAGTTCTTC
CASSLNRGGNEQFF
>NA|NA|TRBV5-1|TRBJ1-5|15
TGCGCCAGCAGCCCCGACGGGATTAGCAATCAGCCCCAGCATTTT
CASSPDGISNQPQHF
>NA|NA|TRBV5-1|TRBJ2-3|16
TGCGCCAGCAGCTCCGGGACAAGCGGGGTTTGGGATACGCAGTATTTT
CASSSGTSGVWDTQYF
>NA|NA|TRBV28|TRBJ2-1|15
TGTGCCAGCAGTTTAAGGGGCTTATCCTACAATGAGCAGTTCTTC
CASSLRGLSYNEQFF
>NA|NA|TRBV10-3|TRBJ1-2|13
TGTGCCATTAGACAGCCGGCTAACTATGGCTACACCTTC
CAIRQPANYGYTF
>NA|TRBD2|TRBV27|TRBJ2-2|15
TGTGCCAGCAGTTTAGGGACTAGAAACACCGGGGAGCTGTTTTTT
CASSLGTRNTGELFF
>NA|TRBD1|TRBV7-8|TRBJ1-2|13
TGTGCCAGCAGAGACAGGGGGCCGGGGGGCTACACCTTC
CASRDRGPGGYTF
>NA|NA|TRBV19|TRBJ1-1|13
TGTGCCAGTAGTTTACAGGGTTCGCTCGAAGCTTTCTTT
CASSLQGSLEAFF
>NA|TRBD1|TRBV7-7|TRBJ2-7|13
TGTGCCAGCAGCCTGGGACAGAACTACGAGCAGTACTTC
CASSLGQNYEQYF
>few|TRBD2|TRBV4-2|TRBJ2-3|17
TGTGCCAGCAGCCAAGATCTGGGCGGGAGCGGGAGAGATACGCAGTATTTT
CASSQDLGGSGRDTQYF
>NA|TRBD2|TRBV29-1|TRBJ2-3|17
TGCAGCACTAGCGGGAGAATGAACTCACTCAGCACAGATACGCAGTATTTT
CSTSGRMNSLSTDTQYF
>NA|NA|TRBV9|TRBJ2-1|16
TGTGCCAGCAGCGTAGGAGGGACTGGCTCCTACAATGAGCAGTTCTTC
CASSVGGTGSYNEQFF
>NA|NA|TRBV11-2|TRBJ2-3|12
TGTGCCAGCAGCTTAGTCGCAGATACGCAGTATTTT
CASSLVADTQYF
>NA|NA|TRBV6-4|TRBJ2-1|15
TGTGCCAGCAGTGACGACTTAGGACTCTACAATGAGCAGTTCTTC
CASSDDLGLYNEQFF
>NA|NA|TRBV11-1|TRBJ1-1|15
TGTGCCAGCAGCCCAACTAAATTAGGTACCACTGAAGCTTTCTTT
CASSPTKLGTTEAFF
>NA|NA|TRBV27|TRBJ1-2|15
TGTGCCAGCAGTTCTTCCCGGGACACCGGCTATGGCTACACCTTC
CASSSSRDTGYGYTF
>NA|NA|TRBV6-6|TRBJ1-1|11
TGTGCCACAGGGGTCGACACTGAAGCTTTCTTT
CATGVDTEAFF
>NA|TRBD1|TRBV30|TRBJ1-5|16
TGTGCCTGGATCGACAGGGGGCGGGATAGCAATCAGCCCCAGCATTTT
CAWIDRGRDSNQPQHF
>NA|TRBD2|TRBV11-1|TRBJ2-1|16
TGTGCCAGCAGCCACGGGACTAGCGGACATACCCTTGAGCAGTTCTTC
CASSHGTSGHTLEQFF
>NA|TRBD1|TRBV6-1|TRBJ1-2|18
TGTGCCAGCAGTGTCGCGCTCGGGACAGGGGGCAGGGGCTATGGCTACACCTTC
CASSVALGTGGRGYGYTF
>NA|NA|TRBV7-9|TRBJ1-4|17
TGTGCCAGCAGCTTATCCGACATCCTCGCAACTAATGAAAAACTGTTTTTT
CASSLSDILATNEKLFF
>NA|NA|TRBV4-1|TRBJ2-4|17
TGCGCCAGCAGCCGCCAAGGCGGGATACTAGCCAAAAACATTCAGTACTTC
CASSRQGGILAKNIQYF
>NA|TRBD1|TRBV18|TRBJ1-2|13
TGTGCCAGCTCACCGGGGACAGACACTGGCTACACCTTC
CASSPGTDTGYTF
>NA|TRBD1|TRBV28|TRBJ1-2|16
TGTGCCAGCAGTTTATGGGCAGGGGGCCCTAACTATGGCTACACCTTC
CASSLWAGGPNYGYTF
>NA|TRBD2|TRBV5-5|TRBJ2-5|16
TGTGCCAGCAGCGTAACTAGCGGGGGGGCCATGGTGACCCAGTACTTC
CASSVTSGGAMVTQYF
>NA|NA|TRBV27|TRBJ2-7|12
TGTGCCAGCAGGCCCACTAGCAACGAGCAGTACTTC
CASRPTSNEQYF
>NA|TRBD1|TRBV19|TRBJ1-2|15
TGTGCCAGTAGTACGATAAGGGGGCAGGGCCATGGCTACACCTTC
CASSTIRGQGHGYTF
>NA|NA|TRBV4-1|TRBJ1-4|14
TGCGCCAGCAGCCAACTTGCAACTAATGAAAAACTGTTTTTT
CASSQLATNEKLFF
>NA|NA|TRBV11-3|TRBJ1-2|14
TGTGCCAGCAGCTTGACAGAAGCCTCCTATGGCTACACCTTC
CASSLTEASYGYTF
>NA|NA|TRBV23-1|TRBJ2-6|16
TGCGCCAGCAGTCCGGGAAGGTCGTCTGGGGCCAACGTCCTGACTTTC
CASSPGRSSGANVLTF
>NA|TRBD1|TRBV19|TRBJ2-6|18
TGTGCCAGTAGCCCGGGACAGGGCCACTTCTCTGGGGCCAACGTCCTGACTTTC
CASSPGQGHFSGANVLTF
>NA|NA|TRBV7-2|TRBJ2-3|16
TGTGCCAGCAGCTTAGTTGGGGGGGCTAGCACAGATACGCAGTATTTT
CASSLVGGASTDTQYF
>NA|TRBD1|TRBV2|TRBJ1-4|15
TGTGCCAGCAGACGGGACAGGGGGACTGAGGAAAAACTGTTTTTT
CASRRDRGTEEKLFF
>NA|NA|TRBV19|TRBJ2-2|15
TGTGCCAGTATCTTCGGGGGTACGCACACCGGGGAGCTGTTTTTT
CASIFGGTHTGELFF
>NA|TRBD1|TRBV9|TRBJ1-2|14
TGTGCCAGCAGCGTTGCACAGGGGAACTATGGCTACACCTTC
CASSVAQGNYGYTF
>NA|NA|TRBV11-3|TRBJ2-1|14
TGTGCCAGCAGCTTAGTGGGCCTAGGGGGTGAGCAGTTCTTC
CASSLVGLGGEQFF
>NA|NA|TRBV5-1|TRBJ1-1|13
TGCGCCAGCAGCCTAGGGGGGAACACTGAAGCTTTCTTT
CASSLGGNTEAFF
>NA|NA|TRBV9|TRBJ1-2|11
TGTGCCAGCAGCGGAGTTTTAGGCTACACCTTC
CASSGVLGYTF
>NA|TRBD1|TRBV5-1|TRBJ1-2|15
TGCGCCAGCAGTTCTCAAATGGACAGGGGCTATGGCTACACCTTC
CASSSQMDRGYGYTF
>few|TRBD1|TRBV11-2|TRBJ1-1|18
TGTGCCAGCAGCCACTTCTACAGTCCCGGACAGGGAAGCACTGAAGCTTTCTTT
CASSHFYSPGQGSTEAFF
>few|TRBD2|TRBV25-1|TRBJ2-1|15
TGTGCCAGCAGGCCAGCGGGAGCGACCTACAATGAGCAGTTCTTC
CASRPAGATYNEQFF
>NA|NA|TRBV7-6|TRBJ2-5|13
TGTGCCAGCAGCCCTAGAGGGGGAGAGACCCAGTACTTC
CASSPRGGETQYF
>NA|TRBD1|TRBV11-3|TRBJ1-1|15
TGTGCCAGCAGTTCTCCCGGGACAGGGGTCGCTGAAGCTTTCTTT
CASSSPGTGVAEAFF
>once|TRBD1|TRBV19|TRBJ2-3|14
TGTGCCAGTAGTCCTAGACAGGGAACAGATACGCAGTATTTT
CASSPRQGTDTQYF
>NA|NA|TRBV19|TRBJ2-5|16
TGTGCCAGTAGTATAGACCGTCTGTACGGGGAAGAGACCCAGTACTTC
CASSIDRLYGEETQYF
>NA|NA|TRBV19|TRBJ2-1|15
TGTGCCAGTAGTATCCGACACGTAAGGATCTATGAGCAGTTCTTC
CASSIRHVRIYEQFF
>NA|TRBD1|TRBV29-1|TRBJ1-2|14
TGCAGCGTTGCCCGGGACAGAGCTAACTATGGCTACACCTTC
CSVARDRANYGYTF
>NA|NA|TRBV10-3|TRBJ2-7|17
TGTGCCATCAGTGAGGAGGGTACCGGGATCCGTCCCTACGAGCAGTACTTC
CAISEEGTGIRPYEQYF
>NA|NA|TRBV6-1|TRBJ1-2|15
TGTGCCAGCAGTGAAGACCCATTCGACAGGTATGGCTACACCTTC
CASSEDPFDRYGYTF
>NA|NA|TRBV30|TRBJ1-1|13
TGTGCCTGGAACAAGGGGATGAACACTGAAGCTTTCTTT
CAWNKGMNTEAFF
>NA|TRBD2|TRBV7-9|TRBJ2-7|14
TGTGCCAGCAGCTTTAGCGGGAGGGCCTACGAGCAGTACTTC
CASSFSGRAYEQYF